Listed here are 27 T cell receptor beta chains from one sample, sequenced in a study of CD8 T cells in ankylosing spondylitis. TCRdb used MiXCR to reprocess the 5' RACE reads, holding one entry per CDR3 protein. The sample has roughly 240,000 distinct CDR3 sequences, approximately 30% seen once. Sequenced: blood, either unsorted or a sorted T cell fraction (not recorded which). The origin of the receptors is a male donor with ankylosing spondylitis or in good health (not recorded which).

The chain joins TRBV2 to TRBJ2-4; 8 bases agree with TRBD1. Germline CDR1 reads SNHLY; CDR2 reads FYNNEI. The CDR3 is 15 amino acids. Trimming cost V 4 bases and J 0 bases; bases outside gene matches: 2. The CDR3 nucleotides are TGTGCCAGCAGTGCTGGACAGGGAGCCAAAAACATTCAGTACTTC. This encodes CASSAGQGAKNIQYF.

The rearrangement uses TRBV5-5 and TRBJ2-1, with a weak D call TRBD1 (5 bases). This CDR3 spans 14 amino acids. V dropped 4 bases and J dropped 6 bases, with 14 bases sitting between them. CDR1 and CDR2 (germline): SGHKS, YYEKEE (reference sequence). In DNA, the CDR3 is TGTGCCAGCAGCCCGCCGGACATCGTCAATGAGCAGTTCTTC. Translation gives CASSPPDIVNEQFF. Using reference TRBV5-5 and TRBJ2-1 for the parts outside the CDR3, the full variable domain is DAGVTQSPTHLIKTRGQQVTLRCSPISGHKSVSWYQQVLGQGPQFIFQYYEKEERGRGNFPDRFSARQFPNYSSELNVNALLLGDSALYLCASSPPDIVNEQFFGPGTRLTVL.

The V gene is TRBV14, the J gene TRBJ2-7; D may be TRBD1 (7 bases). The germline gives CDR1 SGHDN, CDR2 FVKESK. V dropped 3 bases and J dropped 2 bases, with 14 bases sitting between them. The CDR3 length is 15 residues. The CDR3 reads CASSQEGQLTYEQYF. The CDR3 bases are TGTGCCAGCAGCCAGGAGGGACAGCTCACCTACGAGCAGTACTTC.

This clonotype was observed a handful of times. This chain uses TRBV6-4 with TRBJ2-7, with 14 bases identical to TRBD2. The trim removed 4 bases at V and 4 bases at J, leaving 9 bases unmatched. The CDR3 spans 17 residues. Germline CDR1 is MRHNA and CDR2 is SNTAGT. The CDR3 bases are TGTGCCAGCAGTGGGCGACAGGGACTAGCGGGGGAATACGAGCAGTACTTC. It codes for CASSGRQGLAGEYEQYF.

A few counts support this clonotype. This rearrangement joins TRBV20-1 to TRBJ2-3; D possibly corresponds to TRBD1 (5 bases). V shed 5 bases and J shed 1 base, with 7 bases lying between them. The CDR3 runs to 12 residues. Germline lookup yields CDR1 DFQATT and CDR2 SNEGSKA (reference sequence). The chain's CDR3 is CSAGQRTDTQYF. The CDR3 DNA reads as TGCAGTGCTGGACAACGCACAGATACGCAGTATTTT.

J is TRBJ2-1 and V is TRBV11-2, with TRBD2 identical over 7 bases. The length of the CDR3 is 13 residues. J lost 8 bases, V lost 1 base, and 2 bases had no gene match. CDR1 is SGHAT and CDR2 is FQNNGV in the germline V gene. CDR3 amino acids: CASSLGLAHEQFF. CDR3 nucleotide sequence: TGTGCCAGCAGCTTAGGACTAGCCCATGAGCAGTTCTTC.

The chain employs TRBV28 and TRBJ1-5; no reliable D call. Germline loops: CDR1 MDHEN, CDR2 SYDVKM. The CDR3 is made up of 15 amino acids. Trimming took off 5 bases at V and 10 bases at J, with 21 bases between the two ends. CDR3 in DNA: TGTGCCAGCAGTACAACCTCGGGAGGCACATTACCCCAGCATTTT. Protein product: CASSTTSGGTLPQHF.

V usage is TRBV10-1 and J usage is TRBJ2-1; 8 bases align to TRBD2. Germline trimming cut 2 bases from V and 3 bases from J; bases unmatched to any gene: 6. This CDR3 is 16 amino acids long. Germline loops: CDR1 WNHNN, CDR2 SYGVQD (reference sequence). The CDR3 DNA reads TGCGCCAGCAGTGAGACGGCGGGGGGCAGCTACAATGAGCAGTTCTTC. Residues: CASSETAGGSYNEQFF.

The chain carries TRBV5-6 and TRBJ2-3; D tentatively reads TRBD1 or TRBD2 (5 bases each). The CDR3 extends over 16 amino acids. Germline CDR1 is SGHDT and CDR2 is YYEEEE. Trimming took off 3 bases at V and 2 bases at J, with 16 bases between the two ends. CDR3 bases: TGTGCCAGCAGCTCCTACTCCTGGGACCTCACAGATACGCAGTATTTT. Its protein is CASSSYSWDLTDTQYF.

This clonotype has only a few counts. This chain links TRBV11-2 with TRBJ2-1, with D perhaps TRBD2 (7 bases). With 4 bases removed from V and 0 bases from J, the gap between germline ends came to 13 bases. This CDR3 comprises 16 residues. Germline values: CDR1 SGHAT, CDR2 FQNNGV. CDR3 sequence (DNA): TGTGCCAGCAGCTCGTTGAGGGGGGGCTCCTACAATGAGCAGTTCTTC. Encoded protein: CASSSLRGGSYNEQFF.

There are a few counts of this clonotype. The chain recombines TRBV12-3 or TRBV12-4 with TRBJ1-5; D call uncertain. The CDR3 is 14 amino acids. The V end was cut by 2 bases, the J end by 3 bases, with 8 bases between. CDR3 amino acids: CASSLRAPNQPQHF. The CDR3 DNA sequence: TGTGCCAGCAGTTTACGGGCCCCCAATCAGCCCCAGCATTTT.

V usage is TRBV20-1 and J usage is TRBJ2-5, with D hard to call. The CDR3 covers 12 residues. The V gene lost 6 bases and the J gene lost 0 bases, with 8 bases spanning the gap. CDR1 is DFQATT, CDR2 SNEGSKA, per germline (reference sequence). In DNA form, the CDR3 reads TGCAGTGCGCCGGGCCACCAAGAGACCCAGTACTTC. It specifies CSAPGHQETQYF.

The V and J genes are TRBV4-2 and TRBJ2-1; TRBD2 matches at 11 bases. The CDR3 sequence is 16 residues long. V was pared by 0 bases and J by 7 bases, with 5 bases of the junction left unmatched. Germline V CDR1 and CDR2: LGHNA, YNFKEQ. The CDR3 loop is CASSQDTSSGGNEQFF. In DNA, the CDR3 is TGTGCCAGCAGCCAAGACACCTCTAGCGGGGGGAATGAGCAGTTCTTC.

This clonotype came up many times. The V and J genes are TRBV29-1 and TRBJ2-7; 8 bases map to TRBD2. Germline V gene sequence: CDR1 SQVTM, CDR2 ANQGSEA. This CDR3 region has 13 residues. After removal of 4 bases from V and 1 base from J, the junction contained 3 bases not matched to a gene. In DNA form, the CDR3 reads TGCAGCGTTGTGGTAGCGGGGTCCTACGAGCAGTACTTC. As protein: CSVVVAGSYEQYF.

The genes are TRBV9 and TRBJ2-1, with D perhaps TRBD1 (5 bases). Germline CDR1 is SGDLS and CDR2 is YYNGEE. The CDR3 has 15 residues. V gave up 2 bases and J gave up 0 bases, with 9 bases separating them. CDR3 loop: CASSVQGSSYNEQFF. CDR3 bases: TGTGCCAGCAGCGTCCAGGGAAGCTCCTACAATGAGCAGTTCTTC.

CDR3 loop: CAISERGGNEQFF. In DNA form, the CDR3 reads TGTGCCATCAGTGAACGGGGGGGGAATGAGCAGTTCTTC. The chain carries TRBV10-3 and TRBJ2-1, with TRBD2 matching over 8 bases. The V and J ends lost 3 bases and 7 bases, in that order; junction bases with no gene match: 2. The germline V gene encodes CDR1 ENHRY and CDR2 SYGVKD. This CDR3 contains 13 residues.

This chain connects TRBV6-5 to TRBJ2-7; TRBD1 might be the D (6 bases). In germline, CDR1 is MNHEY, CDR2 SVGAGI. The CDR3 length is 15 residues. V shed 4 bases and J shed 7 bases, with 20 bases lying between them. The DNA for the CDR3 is TGTGCCAGCAGTTCGAACAGGGTTTTACCGTGGGAGCAGTACTTC. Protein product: CASSSNRVLPWEQYF.

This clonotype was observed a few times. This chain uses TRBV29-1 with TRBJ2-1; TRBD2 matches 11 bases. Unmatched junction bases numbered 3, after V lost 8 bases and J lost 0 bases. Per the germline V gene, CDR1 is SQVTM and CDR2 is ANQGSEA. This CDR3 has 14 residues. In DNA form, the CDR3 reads TGCAGCTATAGCGGGGGGGCCTCCTACAATGAGCAGTTCTTC. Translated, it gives CSYSGGASYNEQFF.

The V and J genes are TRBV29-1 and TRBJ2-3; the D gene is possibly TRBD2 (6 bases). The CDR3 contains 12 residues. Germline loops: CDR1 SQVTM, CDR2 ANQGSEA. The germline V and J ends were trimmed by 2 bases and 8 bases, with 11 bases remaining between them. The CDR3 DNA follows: TGCAGCGTTGAACCGGCGGGGCGTACGCAGTATTTT. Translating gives CSVEPAGRTQYF.

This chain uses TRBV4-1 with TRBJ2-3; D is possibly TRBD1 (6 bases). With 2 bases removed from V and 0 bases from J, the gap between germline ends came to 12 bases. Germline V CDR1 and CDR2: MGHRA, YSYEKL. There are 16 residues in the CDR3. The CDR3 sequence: CASSQSRTVSTDTQYF. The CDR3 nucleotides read TGCGCCAGCAGCCAATCCCGGACAGTAAGCACAGATACGCAGTATTTT.

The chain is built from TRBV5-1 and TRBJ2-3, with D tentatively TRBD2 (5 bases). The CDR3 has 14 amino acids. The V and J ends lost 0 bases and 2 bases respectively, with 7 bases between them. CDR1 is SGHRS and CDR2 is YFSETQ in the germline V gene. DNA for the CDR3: TGCGCCAGCAGCTTGGGGAGGCTCACAGATACGCAGTATTTT. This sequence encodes CASSLGRLTDTQYF.

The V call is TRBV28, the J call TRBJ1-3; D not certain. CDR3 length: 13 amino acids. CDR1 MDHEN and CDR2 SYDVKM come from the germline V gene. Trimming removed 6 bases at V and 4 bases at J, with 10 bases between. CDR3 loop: CASRPIVGNTIYF. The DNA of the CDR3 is TGTGCCAGCAGGCCGATCGTGGGAAACACCATATATTTT.

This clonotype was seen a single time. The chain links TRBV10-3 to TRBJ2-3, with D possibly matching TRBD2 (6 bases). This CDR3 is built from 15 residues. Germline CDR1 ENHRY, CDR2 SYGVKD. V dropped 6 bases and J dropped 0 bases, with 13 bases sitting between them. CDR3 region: CAIRGQLASTDTQYF. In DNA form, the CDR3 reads TGTGCCATCAGGGGGCAACTAGCAAGCACAGATACGCAGTATTTT.

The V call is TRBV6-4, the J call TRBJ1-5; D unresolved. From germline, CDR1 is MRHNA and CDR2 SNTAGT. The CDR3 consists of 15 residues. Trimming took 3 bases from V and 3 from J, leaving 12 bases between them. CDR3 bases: TGTGCCAGCAGTGATACACAGTTTAACAATCAGCCCCAGCATTTT. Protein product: CASSDTQFNNQPQHF.

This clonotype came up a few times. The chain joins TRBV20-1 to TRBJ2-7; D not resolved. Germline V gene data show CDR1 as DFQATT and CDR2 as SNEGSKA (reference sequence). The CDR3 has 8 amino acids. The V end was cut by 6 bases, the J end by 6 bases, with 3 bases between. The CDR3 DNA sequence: TGCAGTGCGGGCGAGCAGTACTTC. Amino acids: CSAGEQYF.

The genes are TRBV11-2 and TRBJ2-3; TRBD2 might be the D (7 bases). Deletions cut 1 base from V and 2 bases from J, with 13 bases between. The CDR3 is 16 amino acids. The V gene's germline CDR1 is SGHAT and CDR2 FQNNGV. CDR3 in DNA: TGTGCCAGCAGCTTAGCCTTGCGGGGGCTCACAGATACGCAGTATTTT. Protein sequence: CASSLALRGLTDTQYF.

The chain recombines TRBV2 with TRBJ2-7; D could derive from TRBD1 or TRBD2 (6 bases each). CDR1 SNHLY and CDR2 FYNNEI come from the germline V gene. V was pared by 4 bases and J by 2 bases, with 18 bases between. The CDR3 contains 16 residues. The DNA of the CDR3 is TGTGCCAGCAGTGCGGGCGGGGACACCCTTACCTACGAGCAGTACTTC. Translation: CASSAGGDTLTYEQYF.